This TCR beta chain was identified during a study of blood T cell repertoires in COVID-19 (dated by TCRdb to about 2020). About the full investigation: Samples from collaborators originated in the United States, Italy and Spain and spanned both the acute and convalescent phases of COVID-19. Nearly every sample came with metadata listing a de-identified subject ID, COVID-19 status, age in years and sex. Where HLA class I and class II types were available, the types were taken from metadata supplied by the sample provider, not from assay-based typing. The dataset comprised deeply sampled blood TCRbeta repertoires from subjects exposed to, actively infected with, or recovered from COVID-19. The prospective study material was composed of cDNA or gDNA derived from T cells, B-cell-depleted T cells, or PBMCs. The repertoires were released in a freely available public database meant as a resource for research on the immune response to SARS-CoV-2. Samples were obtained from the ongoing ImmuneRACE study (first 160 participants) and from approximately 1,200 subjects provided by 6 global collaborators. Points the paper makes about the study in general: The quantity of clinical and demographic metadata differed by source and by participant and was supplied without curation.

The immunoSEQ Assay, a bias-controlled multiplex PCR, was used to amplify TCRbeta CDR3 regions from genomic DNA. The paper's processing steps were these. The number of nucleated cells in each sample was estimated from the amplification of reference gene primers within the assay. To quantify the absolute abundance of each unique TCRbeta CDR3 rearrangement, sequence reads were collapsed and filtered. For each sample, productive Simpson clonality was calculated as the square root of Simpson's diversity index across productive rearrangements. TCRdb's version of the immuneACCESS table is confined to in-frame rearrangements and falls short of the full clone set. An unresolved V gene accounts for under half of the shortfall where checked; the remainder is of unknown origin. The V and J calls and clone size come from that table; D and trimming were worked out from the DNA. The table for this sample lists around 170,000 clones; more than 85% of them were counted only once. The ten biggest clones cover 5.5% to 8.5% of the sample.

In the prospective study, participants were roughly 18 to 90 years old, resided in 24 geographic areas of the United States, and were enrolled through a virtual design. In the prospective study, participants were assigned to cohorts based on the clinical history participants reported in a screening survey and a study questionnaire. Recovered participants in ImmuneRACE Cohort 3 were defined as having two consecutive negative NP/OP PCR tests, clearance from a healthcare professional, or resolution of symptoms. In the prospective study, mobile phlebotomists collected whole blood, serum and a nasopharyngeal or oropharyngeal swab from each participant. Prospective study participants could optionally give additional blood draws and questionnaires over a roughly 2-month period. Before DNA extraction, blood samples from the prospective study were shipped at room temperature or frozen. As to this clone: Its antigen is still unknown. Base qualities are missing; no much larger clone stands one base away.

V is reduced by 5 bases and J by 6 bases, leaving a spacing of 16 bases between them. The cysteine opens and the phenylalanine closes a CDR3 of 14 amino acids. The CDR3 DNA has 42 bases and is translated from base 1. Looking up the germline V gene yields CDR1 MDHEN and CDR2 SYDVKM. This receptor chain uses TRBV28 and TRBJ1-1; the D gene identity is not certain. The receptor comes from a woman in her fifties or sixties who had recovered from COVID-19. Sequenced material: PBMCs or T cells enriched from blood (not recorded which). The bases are TGTGCCAGCAGTCAACACAGCTGGGTGGCTGAAGCTTTCTTT. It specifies CASSQHSWVAEAFF.